The clone carrying this T cell receptor beta chain was counted at least ten times. The time point is: patch test 1, 2 weeks after DPC sensitization. Treatment specified: therapeutic diphenylcyclopropenone sensitization with weekly scalp DPC. The entry originates in a study of human T cells and chemical hapten exposure. TCRdb reprocessed the RACE reads with MiXCR, giving one entry per CDR3 protein. The table has some 79,000 distinct CDR3 sequences, approximately 8% seen once. The receptor was derived from a woman aged 25-40 years with alopecia areata. Some clones in this sample may be carry-over from other donors' samples. The input for sequencing was whole blood, taken in connection with sensitization to the hapten diphenylcyclopropenone (DPC).

This CDR3 reads CAWSRGSYEQYF. The CDR3 coding sequence is TGTGCCTGGTCGCGGGGCTCCTACGAGCAGTACTTC. This sequence joins TRBV30 and TRBJ2-7; tentative D call: TRBD2 (6 bases). CDR3 length equals 12 residues. Germline CDR1 is GTSNPN and CDR2 is SVGIG (reference sequence). Trimming left V 5 bases short and J 0 bases short, with 8 bases between.